Listed below are T cell receptor beta chains from one sample, sequenced in a study of cytomegalovirus exposure and HLA in healthy donors. Sequencing was performed with immunoSEQ multiplex PCR; in TCRdb, only in-frame clones are kept and a portion is missing. The table shows about 150,000 clones, with about 75% occurring only once. Sequenced input: PBMCs. Every receptor here comes from a young man in good health and CMV-seronegative. The CDR3 runs from the conserved cysteine through the conserved F or W. The order of the fields is D gene, V gene, clone size, J gene, CDR3 DNA, CDR3 protein. D genes are given only for firm matches. Where a row states a size, it is once, few, many or the class of an expanded clone; other rows omit it.

>TRBD1|TRBV18|.|TRBJ1-4
TGTGCCAGCTCACCACAGACAGGGACTAATGAAAAACTGTTTTTT
CASSPQTGTNEKLFF
>.|TRBV7-6|.|TRBJ2-7
TGTGCCAGCAGCTCGCGCACCGACAGGACGTCCTACGAGCAGTACTTC
CASSSRTDRTSYEQYF
>TRBD1|TRBV11-2|.|TRBJ1-6
TGTGCCAGCAGCCCCGGACAGGGATCACCCCTCCACTTT
CASSPGQGSPLHF
>TRBD1|TRBV11-2|.|TRBJ2-7
TGTGCCAGCAGCTTTATGACAGGGTCAGCCTACGAGCAGTACTTC
CASSFMTGSAYEQYF
>TRBD1|TRBV6-5|.|TRBJ2-7
TGTGCCAGCAGTTCCCGCCGGACAGGGGGCTCCTACGAGCAGTACTTC
CASSSRRTGGSYEQYF
>.|TRBV14|few|TRBJ1-3
TGTGCCAGCAGCCCTCGGGGAAGTAGAAACACCATATATTTT
CASSPRGSRNTIYF
>TRBD2|TRBV7-2|.|TRBJ2-1
TGTGCCAGCAGCTTAGTTGCTAGCGGGGGGTTATACAATGAGCAGTTCTTC
CASSLVASGGLYNEQFF
>TRBD1|TRBV19|few|TRBJ1-2
TGTGCCAGTAGTTCCCCGACAGGGAACTATGGCTACACCTTC
CASSSPTGNYGYTF
>.|TRBV4-1|.|TRBJ2-7
TGCGCCAGCAGCCAAGAAGGATCAGGGATCGACGAGCAGTACTTC
CASSQEGSGIDEQYF
>TRBD1|TRBV28|few|TRBJ2-3
TGTGCCAGCAGTCCCCTATTCCCGACAGGGGGCACAGATACGCAGTATTTT
CASSPLFPTGGTDTQYF
>.|TRBV7-3|.|TRBJ2-1
TGTGCCAGCAGCTTAACTCCAGGGTTATACAATGAGCAGTTCTTC
CASSLTPGLYNEQFF
>.|TRBV29-1|.|TRBJ2-2
TGCAGCGTTCTCGGGGGATCAGGGAACACCGGGGAGCTGTTTTTT
CSVLGGSGNTGELFF
>TRBD2|TRBV2|.|TRBJ2-1
TGTGCCAGCAGGGAGCGGGAGGTGACCTACAATGAGCAGTTCTTC
CASREREVTYNEQFF
>.|TRBV7-9|.|TRBJ1-2
TGTGCCAGCCCCCGTCCGGGTGGGAACTATGGCTACACCTTC
CASPRPGGNYGYTF
>.|TRBV27|.|TRBJ2-5
TGTGCCAGCAGTTTAGAGAAAGGGGGGACCCAGTACTTC
CASSLEKGGTQYF
>TRBD1|TRBV19|.|TRBJ1-5
TGTGCCAGTAGTATGATACAGGGGGGCGGCAATCAGCCCCAGCATTTT
CASSMIQGGGNQPQHF